This T cell receptor (beta chain) was identified in a study of T cell clones after liver transplantation. To note about this clone: Antigen unknown.

The study's findings and limits: Graft donor-reactive T cells possibly entered the graft instead of undergoing deletion.

Measured with immunoSEQ multiplex PCR; TCRdb has only the in-frame clones, and not every one. This sample has about 58,000 clones; 70% occur once, and the top ten carry approximately 2.8%. The specimen was CD4+ T cells from blood, collected at the approximately 15-month timepoint. The TCR was taken from a human patient who received a liver transplant. The graft donor may have given rise to some T cells.

CDR3 in DNA: TGTGCCAGCAGTCAACCCCGGTATGGCTACACCTTC. Protein product: CASSQPRYGYTF. The V gene is TRBV28, the J gene TRBJ1-2; D uncertain. From germline, CDR1 is MDHEN and CDR2 SYDVKM. The CDR3 contains 12 residues. Trimming took off 5 bases at V and 5 bases at J, with 9 bases between the two ends.